This record concerns one T cell receptor beta chain sequence. In its sample, this clonotype was seen a few times. What antigen it recognizes has not been identified. One base away there is no much larger clone; base qualities are not given. The run used an Illumina NovaSeq 6000. TCRalpha and TCRbeta cDNA libraries were constructed by 5'RACE with constant-segment primers, with sample barcodes and unique molecular identifiers being introduced. RNA was extracted from every sample with Trizol reagent. Library amplification was performed in two PCR steps, and a second sample barcode and Illumina TruSeq adapters were introduced in the second step. Sequencing of libraries was performed on an Illumina NovaSeq with 2 x 150 bp paired-end reads. The authors' analysis ran thus. Demultiplexing of reads and collapsing into UMI-guided consensus sequences were performed with migec v1.2.7. Using mixcr v2.1.11, UMI consensuses were aligned to TRA and TRB V and J templates and then assembled into clonotypes. A clonotype was counted as expanded or contracted only when both edgeR and NoisET called the clonotype significant, with the noise models trained on biological replicates. For edgeR calls, a false discovery rate-adjusted p below 0.01 and a log2 fold-change threshold of 1 were applied. PCA with hierarchical clustering of max-normalized trajectories of the 1000 most abundant clonotypes was used as exploratory dynamics analysis. Each responding clone was given a CD4 or CD8 phenotype based on the CD4+ and CD8+ repertoires, which had been sequenced separately. The public sequencing data were trimmed at Q25 with fastp and processed into clonotypes with MiXCR by TCRdb, which kept only in-frame beta chains. When rows share a CDR3 protein, they turn into one entry using the most common DNA and genes. In this record, the V and J calls reflect TCRdb's handling and not the investigators' own analysis. The table for this sample lists about 450,000 distinct CDR3 sequences; around a quarter of them were counted only once. The ten largest clones represent about an eighth of the sample.

This specimen belongs to a study of T-cell memory formation after mild COVID-19 (dated by TCRdb to about 2021). A note on the overall study: TCR sequence clusters from the two donors were largely donor specific. T-cell clones expanding and contracting after mild COVID-19 in a couple of donors were tracked by longitudinal TCRalpha and TCRbeta repertoire sequencing. Two young, previously healthy adult volunteers made up the cohort, one male and one female.

Clipping removes 6 bases from V and 2 bases from J, with 11 as the unmatched junction base count. The germline V gene (reference sequence) yields DFQATT for CDR1 and SNEGSKA for CDR2. Its CDR3 holds 15 amino acids, cysteine through phenylalanine. Only the CDR3 DNA stays, 45 bases, in frame from base 1. Ficoll-Paque density gradient centrifugation was used to isolate PBMCs. Findings and caveats that apply to the study as a whole: SARS-CoV-2 specificity of the second-wave clones peaking on day 37 was not confirmed. The detection of some responding clones in pre-infection memory suggests that pre-existing cross-reactive memory T cells joined the SARS-CoV-2 response. Contracting CD4+ clones appeared mostly in the CM and EM memory subsets, whereas CD8+ clones were enriched in EMRA. Clones contracting from day 15 to 85 had balanced CD4/CD8 phenotypes, while a second wave expanding from day 15 to 37 was biased towards CD4+. Only two mild cases were covered by the study, and larger cohorts that include severe cases with pre-infection samples were considered necessary.

The V and J segments used are TRBV20-1 and TRBJ2-7; 9 central nucleotides agree with TRBD1. Sequencing was carried out using PBMCs or a T cell subset sorted from them (not recorded which). The TCR was taken from an adult woman who had mild COVID-19 (a few samples of this study predate the infection). The sample titles of this study are shuffled in the database, so cell type and time point are left out; the donor was told from shared clones. The sequence in DNA is TGCAGTGCCCAAGGGACAGGGTTCAAGACCTACGAGCAGTACTTC. This is translated as CSAQGTGFKTYEQYF.